This TCR beta chain was retrieved from a study of control samples from healthy donors and cancer patients. Sequencing used immunoSEQ multiplex PCR; TCRdb keeps in-frame clones, though not all of them. Of roughly 80,000 clones in the sample, about 90% are singletons; the top ten hold roughly 2%. CDR1 and CDR2 (germline): MNHNS, SASEGT. Trimming cost V 2 bases and J 5 bases, with 16 bases left between them. This CDR3 is 15 amino acids long. Sequenced sample: PBMCs. The genes are TRBV6-1 and TRBJ2-7; D may be TRBD1 or TRBD2 (6 bases each). This TCR was sampled from a woman between 55 and 75 years old with head and neck cancer. The CDR3 bases are TGTGCCAGCAGTGAATTCCGGTCGGGGGCCAACGAGCAGTACTTC. This translates into CASSEFRSGANEQYF.